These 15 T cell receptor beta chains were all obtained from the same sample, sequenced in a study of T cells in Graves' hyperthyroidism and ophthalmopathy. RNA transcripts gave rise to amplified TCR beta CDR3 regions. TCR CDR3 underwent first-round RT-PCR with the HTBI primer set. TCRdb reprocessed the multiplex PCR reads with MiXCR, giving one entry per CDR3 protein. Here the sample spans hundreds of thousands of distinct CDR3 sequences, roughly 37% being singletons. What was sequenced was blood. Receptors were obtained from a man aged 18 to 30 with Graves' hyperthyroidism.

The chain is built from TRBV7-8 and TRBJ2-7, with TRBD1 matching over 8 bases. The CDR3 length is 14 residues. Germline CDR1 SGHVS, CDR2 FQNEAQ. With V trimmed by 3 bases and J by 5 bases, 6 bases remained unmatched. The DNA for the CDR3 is TGTGCCAGCAGCTTCGGACAGGGCCGGGACGAGCAGTACTTC. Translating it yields CASSFGQGRDEQYF.

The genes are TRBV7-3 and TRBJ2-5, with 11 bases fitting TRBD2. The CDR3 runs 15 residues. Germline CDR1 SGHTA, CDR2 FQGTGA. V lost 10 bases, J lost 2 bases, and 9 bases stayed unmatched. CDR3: CATSILAGVQETQYF. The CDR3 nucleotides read TGTGCCACCTCGATACTAGCGGGAGTTCAAGAGACCCAGTACTTC.

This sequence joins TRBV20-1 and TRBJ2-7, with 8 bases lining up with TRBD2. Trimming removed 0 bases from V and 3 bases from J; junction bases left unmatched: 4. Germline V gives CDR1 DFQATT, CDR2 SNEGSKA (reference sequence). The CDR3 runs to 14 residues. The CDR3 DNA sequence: TGCAGTGCTAGAGATGGGAGCGGGAGCTACGAGCAGTACTTC. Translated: CSARDGSGSYEQYF.

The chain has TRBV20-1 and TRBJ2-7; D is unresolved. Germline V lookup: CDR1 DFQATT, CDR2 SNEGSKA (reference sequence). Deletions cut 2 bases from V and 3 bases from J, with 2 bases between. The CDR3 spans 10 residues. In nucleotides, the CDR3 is TGCAGTGCTAGATACTACGAGCAGTACTTC. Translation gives CSARYYEQYF.

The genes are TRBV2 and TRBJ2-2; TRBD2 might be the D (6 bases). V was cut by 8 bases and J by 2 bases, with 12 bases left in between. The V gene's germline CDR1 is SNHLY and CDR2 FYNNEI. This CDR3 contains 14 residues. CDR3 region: CASGRDFNTGELFF. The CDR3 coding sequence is TGTGCCAGCGGACGGGACTTTAACACCGGGGAGCTGTTTTTT.

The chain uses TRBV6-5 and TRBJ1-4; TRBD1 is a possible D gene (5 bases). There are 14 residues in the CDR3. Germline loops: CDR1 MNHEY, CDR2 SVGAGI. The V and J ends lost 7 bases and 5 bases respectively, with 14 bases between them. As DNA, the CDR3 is TGTGCCAGCAAAAAGGGACGGACCAATGAAAAACTGTTTTTT. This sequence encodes CASKKGRTNEKLFF.

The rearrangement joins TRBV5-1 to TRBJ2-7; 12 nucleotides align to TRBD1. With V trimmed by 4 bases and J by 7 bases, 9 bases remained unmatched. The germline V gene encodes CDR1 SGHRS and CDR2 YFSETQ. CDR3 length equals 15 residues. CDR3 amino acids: CASSGEGQGAQEQYF. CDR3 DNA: TGCGCCAGCAGCGGCGAGGGACAGGGGGCGCAAGAGCAGTACTTC.

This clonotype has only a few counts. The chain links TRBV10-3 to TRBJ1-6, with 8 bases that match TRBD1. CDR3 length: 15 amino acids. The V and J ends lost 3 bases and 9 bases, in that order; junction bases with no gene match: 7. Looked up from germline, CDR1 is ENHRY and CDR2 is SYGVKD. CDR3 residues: CAISDETGAGSPLHF. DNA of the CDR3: TGTGCCATCAGTGACGAGACAGGGGCTGGTTCACCCCTCCACTTT.

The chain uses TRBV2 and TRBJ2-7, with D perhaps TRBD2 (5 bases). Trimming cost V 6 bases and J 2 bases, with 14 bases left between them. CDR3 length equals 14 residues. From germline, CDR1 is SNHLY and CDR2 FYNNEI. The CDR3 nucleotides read TGTGCCAGCAGCTTACGGGGTAATGCCTACGAGCAGTACTTC. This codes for CASSLRGNAYEQYF.

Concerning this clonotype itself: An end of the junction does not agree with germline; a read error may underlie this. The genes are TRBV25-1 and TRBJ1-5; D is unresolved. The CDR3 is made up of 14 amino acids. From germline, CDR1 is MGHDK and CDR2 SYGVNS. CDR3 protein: CASSKSRADQPQNF. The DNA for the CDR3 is TGTGCCAGCAGTAAATCACGGGCAGATCAGCCCCAGAATTTT. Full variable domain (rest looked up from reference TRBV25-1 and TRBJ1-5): EADIYQTPRYLVIGTGKKITLECSQTMGHDKMYWYQQDPGMELHLIHYSYGVNSTEKGDLSSESTVSRIRTEHFPLTLESARPSHTSQYLCASSKSRADQPQNFGDGTRLSIL.

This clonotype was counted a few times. CDR3 residues: CATSRDYGQGDTGELFF. The DNA for the CDR3 is TGTGCCACCAGCAGAGATTATGGACAGGGAGATACCGGGGAGCTGTTTTTT. This chain links TRBV15 with TRBJ2-2, with TRBD1 matching over 8 bases. Germline CDR1 is LNHNV and CDR2 is YYDKDF (reference sequence). The CDR3 extends over 17 amino acids. The junction had 8 bases not matched to a gene; V was cut back by 0 bases and J by 5 bases.

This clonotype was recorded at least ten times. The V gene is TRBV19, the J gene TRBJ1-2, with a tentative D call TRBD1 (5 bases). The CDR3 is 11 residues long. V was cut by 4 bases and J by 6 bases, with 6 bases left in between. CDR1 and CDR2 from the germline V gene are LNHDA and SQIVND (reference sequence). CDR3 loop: CASSTGHGYTF. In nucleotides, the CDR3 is TGTGCCAGTAGTACGGGGCATGGCTACACCTTC. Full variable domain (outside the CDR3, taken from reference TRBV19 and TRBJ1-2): DGGITQSPKYLFRKEGQNVTLSCEQNLNHDAMYWYRQDPGQGLRLIYYSQIVNDFQKGDIAEGYSVSREKKESFPLTVTSAQKNPTAFYLCASSTGHGYTFGSGTRLTVV.

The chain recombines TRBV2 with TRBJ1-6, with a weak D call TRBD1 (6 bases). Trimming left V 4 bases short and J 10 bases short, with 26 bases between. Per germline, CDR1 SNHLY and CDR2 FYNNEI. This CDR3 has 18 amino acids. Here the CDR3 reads CASSGGDQVPLQGSPLHF. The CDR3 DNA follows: TGTGCCAGCAGTGGCGGCGACCAAGTCCCCCTCCAGGGGTCACCCCTCCACTTT.

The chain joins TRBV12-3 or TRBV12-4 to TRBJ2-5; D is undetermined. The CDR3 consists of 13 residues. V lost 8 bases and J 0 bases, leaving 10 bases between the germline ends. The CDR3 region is CASRRRNQETQYF. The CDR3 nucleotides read TGTGCCAGCCGGCGGCGCAACCAAGAGACCCAGTACTTC.

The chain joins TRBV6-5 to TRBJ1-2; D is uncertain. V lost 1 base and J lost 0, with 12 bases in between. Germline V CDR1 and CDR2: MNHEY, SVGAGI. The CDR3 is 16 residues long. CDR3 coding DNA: TGTGCCAGCAGTTACTTTAATGCGGTAGCTAACTATGGCTACACCTTC. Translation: CASSYFNAVANYGYTF.